The 20 T cell receptor beta chains below come from one sample, sequenced in a study of blood T cell repertoires in COVID-19. The assay was immunoSEQ multiplex PCR, and TCRdb's table has in-frame clones only and misses some. The data show around 53,000 clones, 77% seen once. The material sequenced was peripheral blood. These receptors all come from a man aged 65-85 years with active or convalescent COVID-19.

This clone was found a few times. This chain links TRBV5-1 with TRBJ2-2, with D possibly TRBD1 on 5 matching bases. The V gene's germline CDR1 is SGHRS and CDR2 YFSETQ. Trimming removed 2 bases at V and 1 base at J, with 9 bases between. The CDR3 contains 15 residues. The CDR3 DNA sequence: TGCGCCAGCAGCTTCGCAGGGCAGAACACCGGGGAGCTGTTTTTT. Translated, it gives CASSFAGQNTGELFF.

On this clone itself: The junction and the germline gene differ at one end; a read error may be behind it. The V gene is TRBV7-2, the J gene TRBJ1-2; TRBD1 agrees at 8 bases. CDR1 SGHTA and CDR2 FQGNSA come from the germline V gene. The CDR3 covers 12 residues. The CDR3 region is CASSLSRGRSAF. The CDR3 DNA reads TGTGCCAGCAGCTTATCCAGGGGGCGTAGTGCCTTC.

This chain connects TRBV24-1 to TRBJ2-5, with TRBD2 matching over 7 bases. This CDR3 spans 14 amino acids. Germline V gene data show CDR1 as KGHDR and CDR2 as SFDVKD. The trim removed 4 bases at V and 1 base at J, leaving 2 bases unmatched. The chain's CDR3 is CATSEGGIQETQYF. The CDR3, as DNA: TGTGCCACCAGTGAGGGGGGGATCCAAGAGACCCAGTACTTC.

The chain recombines TRBV5-1 with TRBJ2-1; 8 bases are a match to TRBD2. Unmatched junction bases numbered 2, after V lost 0 bases and J lost 0 bases. The CDR3 covers 16 residues. The germline gives CDR1 SGHRS, CDR2 YFSETQ. Written as DNA, the CDR3 is TGCGCCAGCAGCTTGGACGGGGGGGACTCCTACAATGAGCAGTTCTTC. It specifies CASSLDGGDSYNEQFF.

The chain uses TRBV4-2 and TRBJ1-4; TRBD1 matches 7 bases. This CDR3 spans 16 amino acids. CDR1 and CDR2 (germline): LGHNA, YNFKEQ. J lost 6 bases, V lost 0 bases, and 7 bases had no gene match. The CDR3 region has the DNA TGTGCCAGCAGCCAAGATCAAGGCCAGGGGGATGAAAAACTGTTTTTT. Protein sequence: CASSQDQGQGDEKLFF.

This clone was seen just once. This sequence joins TRBV7-9 and TRBJ2-2, with D possibly matching TRBD2 (5 bases). CDR1 and CDR2 from the germline V gene are SEHNR and FQNEAQ (reference sequence). V lost 1 base and J lost 3, with 9 bases in between. The CDR3 runs to 15 residues. CDR3 in amino acids: CASSLGGADTGELFF. The CDR3 DNA reads as TGTGCCAGCAGCTTAGGGGGAGCGGACACCGGGGAGCTGTTTTTT.

V usage is TRBV7-9 and J usage is TRBJ2-5; D gene unclear. The CDR3 length is 14 residues. Between the trimmed V and J ends, which lost 5 bases and 2 bases, there was a span of 12 bases. Per germline, CDR1 SEHNR and CDR2 FQNEAQ (reference sequence). CDR3 loop: CASSRLGFQETQYF. The CDR3 DNA reads TGTGCCAGCAGCCGTCTAGGTTTTCAAGAGACCCAGTACTTC.

J is TRBJ2-2 and V is TRBV6-5; 7 nucleotides agree with TRBD1. V gave up 8 bases and J gave up 1 base; unmatched junction bases: 4. Germline V gene data show CDR1 as MNHEY and CDR2 as SVGAGI. The CDR3 sequence is 14 residues long. The CDR3 is CASLRTGNTGELFF. In DNA, the CDR3 is TGTGCCAGCTTGAGGACAGGGAACACCGGGGAGCTGTTTTTT.

This sequence joins TRBV5-5 and TRBJ2-4; perhaps TRBD1 as D (5 bases). This CDR3 has 16 residues. V was cut by 2 bases and J by 0 bases, with 12 bases left in between. Germline CDR1 SGHKS, CDR2 YYEKEE (reference sequence). CDR3 DNA: TGTGCCAGCAGCTTTTCTCCAGGGTCAGCCAAAAACATTCAGTACTTC. This gives the protein CASSFSPGSAKNIQYF.

The rearrangement joins TRBV11-2 to TRBJ2-7; TRBD2 agrees at 14 bases. Germline V gene sequence: CDR1 SGHAT, CDR2 FQNNGV. V dropped 7 bases and J dropped 2; count of bases not matched to a gene: 16. The CDR3 is 19 residues long. In DNA form, the CDR3 reads TGTGCCAGCACCTCACTAACCGGGACTAGCGGGAGTAAACCCTACGAGCAGTACTTC. Residues: CASTSLTGTSGSKPYEQYF. The full variable domain, its missing parts supplied by reference TRBV11-2 and TRBJ2-7, is EAGVAQSPRYKIIEKRQSVAFWCNPISGHATLYWYQQILGQGPKLLIQFQNNGVVDDSQLPKDRFSAERLKGVDSTLKIQPAKLEDSAVYLCASTSLTGTSGSKPYEQYFGPGTRLTVT.

J is TRBJ2-6 and V is TRBV5-4, with a weak D call TRBD2 (6 bases). Germline assignment: CDR1 SGHNT and CDR2 YYREEE (reference sequence). V lost 4 bases, J lost 0 bases, and 14 bases lay in between. CDR3 length: 17 amino acids. The DNA of the CDR3 is TGTGCCAGCAGCAAGACCCGCGGGGCCTCTGGGGCCAACGTCCTGACTTTC. Translating it yields CASSKTRGASGANVLTF.

The V and J genes are TRBV7-9 and TRBJ2-3; 14 bases align to TRBD2. CDR3 length: 17 residues. The trim removed 6 bases at V and 1 base at J, leaving 6 bases unmatched. Germline-derived CDR1 and CDR2 are SEHNR and FQNEAQ (reference sequence). CDR3 nucleotides: TGTGCCAGCAGGGGGACTAGCGGGGGCCACCGCACAGATACGCAGTATTTT. Its protein product is CASRGTSGGHRTDTQYF.

In nucleotides, the CDR3 is TGTGCCAGCAGCCCCCCCGGACACCTGTCCTACGAGCAGTACTTC. Translating it yields CASSPPGHLSYEQYF. The J gene is TRBJ2-7, the V gene TRBV11-3; possibly TRBD1 for D (5 bases). Germline CDR1 reads SGHNT; CDR2 reads YENEEA. CDR3 length equals 15 residues. V dropped 5 bases and J dropped 1 base, with 15 bases sitting between them.

This clone has just a few counts. The chain links TRBV6-2 or TRBV6-3 to TRBJ2-2, with D unresolved. The CDR3 runs 15 residues. Germline-derived CDR1 and CDR2 are MNHEY and SVGEGT. V gave up 2 bases and J gave up 1 base, with 8 bases separating them. The CDR3 protein is CASSYNSLNTGELFF. The CDR3 DNA reads as TGTGCCAGCAGTTACAACTCACTGAACACCGGGGAGCTGTTTTTT.

V is TRBV27 and J is TRBJ1-2; TRBD1 might be the D (6 bases). Trimming stripped 5 bases from V and 2 bases from J, with 24 bases between. CDR3 size: 18 residues. Germline V gene sequence: CDR1 MNHEY, CDR2 SMNVEV (reference sequence). CDR3 DNA sequence: TGTGCCAGCAGTCCGACCTCAGGGGCCTACAGAGCGAACTATGGCTACACCTTC. Amino acids: CASSPTSGAYRANYGYTF.

This clone has a handful of counts. J is TRBJ2-7 and V is TRBV5-3; 10 bases align to TRBD1. TRBV5-3 is an ORF; its function is uncertain. This CDR3 comprises 17 residues. The junction had 11 bases not matched to a gene; V was cut back by 3 bases and J by 2 bases. DNA for the CDR3: TGTGCCAGAAGCTCCCCCTACGAGACAGGGGGCCCCTACGAGCAGTACTTC. Translated, it gives CARSSPYETGGPYEQYF.

This chain uses TRBV6-5 with TRBJ1-2; TRBD1 agrees at 7 bases. The ends lost 6 bases at V and 8 bases at J; junction bases unmatched: 9. Germline CDR1 MNHEY, CDR2 SVGAGI. The CDR3 contains 13 residues. In DNA, the CDR3 is TGTGCCAGCAGCTCGACAGGGTTGGGGGGCTACACCTTC. Protein product: CASSSTGLGGYTF.

The rearrangement joins TRBV30 to TRBJ1-2; D possibly corresponds to TRBD1 (6 bases). Germline lookup yields CDR1 GTSNPN and CDR2 SVGIG (reference sequence). The CDR3 runs to 12 residues. The germline V and J ends were trimmed by 3 bases and 4 bases, with 9 bases remaining between them. The CDR3 spells CAWRGAGYGYTF. In DNA, the CDR3 is TGTGCCTGGAGGGGGGCCGGCTATGGCTACACCTTC.

CDR3 residues: CASGATRSYEQYF. CDR3 DNA sequence: TGTGCCAGCGGCGCGACACGATCCTACGAGCAGTACTTC. The chain uses TRBV2 and TRBJ2-7; the D is unclear. Trimming removed 8 bases at V and 1 base at J, with 12 bases between. This CDR3 contains 13 residues. Germline CDR1 reads SNHLY; CDR2 reads FYNNEI.

The chain links TRBV11-2 to TRBJ1-1; no clear D gene. The V gene lost 3 bases and the J gene lost 4 bases, with 12 bases spanning the gap. Germline CDR1 SGHAT, CDR2 FQNNGV. The CDR3 is 14 amino acids. In DNA form, the CDR3 reads TGTGCCAGCAGCTTTGAGGGAATGTCCACTGAAGCTTTCTTT. It encodes CASSFEGMSTEAFF.